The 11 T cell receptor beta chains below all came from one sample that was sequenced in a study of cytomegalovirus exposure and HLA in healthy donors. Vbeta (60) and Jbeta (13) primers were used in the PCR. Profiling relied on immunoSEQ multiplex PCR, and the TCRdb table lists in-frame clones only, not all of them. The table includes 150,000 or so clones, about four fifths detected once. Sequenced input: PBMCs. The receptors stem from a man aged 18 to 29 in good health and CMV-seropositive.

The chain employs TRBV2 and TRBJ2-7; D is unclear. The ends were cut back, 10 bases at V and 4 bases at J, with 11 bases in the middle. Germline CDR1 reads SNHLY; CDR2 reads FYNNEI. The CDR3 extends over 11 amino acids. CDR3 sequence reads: CATLTGYEQYF. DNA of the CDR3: TGTGCCACCCTGACCGGGTACGAGCAGTACTTC.

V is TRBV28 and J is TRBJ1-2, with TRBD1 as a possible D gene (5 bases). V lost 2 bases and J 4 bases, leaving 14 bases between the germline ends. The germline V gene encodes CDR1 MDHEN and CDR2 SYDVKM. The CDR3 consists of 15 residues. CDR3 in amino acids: CASSLSSQAIYGYTF. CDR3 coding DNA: TGTGCCAGCAGTTTAAGCTCACAGGCGATCTATGGCTACACCTTC.

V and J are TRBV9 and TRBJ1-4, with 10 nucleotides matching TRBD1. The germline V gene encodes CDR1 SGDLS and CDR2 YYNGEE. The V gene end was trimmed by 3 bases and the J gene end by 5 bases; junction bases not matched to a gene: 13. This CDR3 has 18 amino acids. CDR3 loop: CASSGGVGTGADNEKLFF. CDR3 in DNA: TGTGCCAGCAGCGGCGGGGTAGGGACAGGGGCGGACAATGAAAAACTGTTTTTT.

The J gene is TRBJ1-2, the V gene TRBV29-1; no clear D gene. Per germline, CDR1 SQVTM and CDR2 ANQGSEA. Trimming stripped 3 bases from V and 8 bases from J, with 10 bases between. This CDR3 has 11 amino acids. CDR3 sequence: CSVDSGYGYTF. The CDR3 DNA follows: TGCAGCGTTGACTCAGGATACGGCTACACCTTC.

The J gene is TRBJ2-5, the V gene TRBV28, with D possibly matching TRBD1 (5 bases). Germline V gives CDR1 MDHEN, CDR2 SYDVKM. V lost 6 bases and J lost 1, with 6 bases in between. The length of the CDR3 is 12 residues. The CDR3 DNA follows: TGTGCCAGCAGGGGGCCCCAAGAGACCCAGTACTTC. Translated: CASRGPQETQYF.

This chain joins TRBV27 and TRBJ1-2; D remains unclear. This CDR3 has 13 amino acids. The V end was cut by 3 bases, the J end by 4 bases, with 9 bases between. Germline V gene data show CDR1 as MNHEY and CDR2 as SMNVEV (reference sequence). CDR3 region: CASSFRGSYGYTF. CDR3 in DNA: TGTGCCAGCAGTTTCAGAGGCAGCTATGGCTACACCTTC.

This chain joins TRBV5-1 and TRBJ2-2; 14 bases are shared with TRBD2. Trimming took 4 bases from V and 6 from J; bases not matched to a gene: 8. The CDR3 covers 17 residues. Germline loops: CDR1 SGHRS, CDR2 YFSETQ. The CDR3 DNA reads TGCGCCAGCAGCCCGGGACTAGCGGGAGAAAACGCCGGGGAGCTGTTTTTT. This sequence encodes CASSPGLAGENAGELFF.

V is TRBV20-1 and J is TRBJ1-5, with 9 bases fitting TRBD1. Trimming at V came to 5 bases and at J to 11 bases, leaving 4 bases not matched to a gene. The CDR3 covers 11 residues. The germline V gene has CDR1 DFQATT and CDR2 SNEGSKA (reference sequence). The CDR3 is CSAPRQGAQHF. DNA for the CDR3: TGCAGTGCTCCCCGACAGGGGGCCCAGCATTTT.

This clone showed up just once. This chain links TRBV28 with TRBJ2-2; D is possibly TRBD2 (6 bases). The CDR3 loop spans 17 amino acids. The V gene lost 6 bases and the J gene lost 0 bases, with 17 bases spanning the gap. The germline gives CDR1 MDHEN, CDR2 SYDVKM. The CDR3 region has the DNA TGTGCCAGCAGCGGGAGAGTTTTTTTTTCGAACACCGGGGAGCTGTTTTTT. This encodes CASSGRVFFSNTGELFF.

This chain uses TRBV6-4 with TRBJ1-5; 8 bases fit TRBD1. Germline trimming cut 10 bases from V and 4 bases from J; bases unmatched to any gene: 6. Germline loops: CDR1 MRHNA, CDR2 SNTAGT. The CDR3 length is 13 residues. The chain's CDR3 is CAILDRANQPQHF. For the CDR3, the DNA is TGTGCCATCTTGGACAGGGCGAATCAGCCCCAGCATTTT.

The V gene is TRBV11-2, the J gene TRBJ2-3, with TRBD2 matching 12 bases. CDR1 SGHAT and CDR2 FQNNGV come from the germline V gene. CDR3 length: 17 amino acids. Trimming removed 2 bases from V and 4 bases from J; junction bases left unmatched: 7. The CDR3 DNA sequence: TGTGCCAGCAGCTTACCCCGGACTAGCGGGACCCCAGATACGCAGTATTTT. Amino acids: CASSLPRTSGTPDTQYF.